These T cell receptor beta chains were read from a single sample in a study of T cell responses to AZD1222 COVID-19 vaccine. Using immunoSEQ multiplex PCR, the repertoire was profiled, and TCRdb retains in-frame clones only, with some absent. The sample has roughly 140,000 clones, under 95% seen once; the top ten hold around 5.2%. The sample in question was peripheral blood, obtained on day 0 of AZD1222 vaccination. The receptors stem from an adult in good health. Each CDR3 is given with its conserved first and last residue. The order of the fields is J gene, D gene, V gene, clone size, CDR3 protein, CDR3 DNA. A D gene is named only where the DNA matches it firmly. Clone size is shown for a subset of rows, as once, few, many or a class of expanded clone.

j_call: TRBJ2-7
d_call: TRBD2
v_call: TRBV19
clone_size: once
cdr3_aa: CASSIGRGPLAGATYEQYF
cdr3_nt: TGTGCCAGTAGTATAGGGCGGGGGCCGCTAGCGGGAGCAACCTACGAGCAGTACTTC

j_call: TRBJ1-2
d_call: NA
v_call: TRBV12-3/TRBV12-4
clone_size: NA
cdr3_aa: CASSFGVSYGYTF
cdr3_nt: TGTGCCAGCAGTTTTGGGGTTTCCTATGGCTACACCTTC

j_call: TRBJ2-7
d_call: NA
v_call: TRBV5-1
clone_size: once
cdr3_aa: CASSLDGGSYEQYF
cdr3_nt: TGCGCCAGCAGCTTGGACGGGGGCTCCTACGAGCAGTACTTC

j_call: TRBJ2-5
d_call: NA
v_call: TRBV7-2
clone_size: NA
cdr3_aa: CASSELGNQETQYF
cdr3_nt: TGTGCCAGCAGCGAGCTAGGAAACCAAGAGACCCAGTACTTC

j_call: TRBJ1-3
d_call: NA
v_call: TRBV19
clone_size: NA
cdr3_aa: CASNLRNSGNTIYF
cdr3_nt: TGTGCCAGTAATCTCAGGAACTCTGGAAACACCATATATTTT

j_call: TRBJ2-5
d_call: NA
v_call: TRBV6-5
clone_size: NA
cdr3_aa: CASSYRSEGWGKTQYF
cdr3_nt: TGTGCCAGCAGTTACCGTAGCGAGGGGTGGGGGAAGACCCAGTACTTC

j_call: TRBJ2-2
d_call: NA
v_call: TRBV7-9
clone_size: NA
cdr3_aa: CASSLGGLGARSTGELFF
cdr3_nt: TGTGCCAGCAGCTTGGGGGGCCTTGGAGCGAGAAGCACCGGGGAGCTGTTTTTT

j_call: TRBJ1-5
d_call: NA
v_call: TRBV19
clone_size: NA
cdr3_aa: CASSGTFNQPQHF
cdr3_nt: TGTGCCAGTAGCGGGACCTTCAATCAGCCCCAGCATTTT

j_call: TRBJ2-7
d_call: TRBD2
v_call: TRBV11-2
clone_size: NA
cdr3_aa: CASSVAGVLYEQYF
cdr3_nt: TGTGCCAGCAGCGTAGCGGGAGTGCTCTACGAGCAGTACTTC

j_call: TRBJ1-4
d_call: NA
v_call: TRBV4-3
clone_size: NA
cdr3_aa: CASSQDQFNEKLFF
cdr3_nt: TGCGCCAGCAGCCAAGACCAGTTTAATGAAAAACTGTTTTTT

j_call: TRBJ2-3
d_call: TRBD1
v_call: TRBV3-1/TRBV3-2
clone_size: NA
cdr3_aa: CASSRQGKDYYPATQYF
cdr3_nt: TGTGCCAGCAGCCGACAGGGGAAGGACTACTATCCCGCAACGCAGTATTTT

j_call: TRBJ2-3
d_call: NA
v_call: TRBV6-6
clone_size: NA
cdr3_aa: CASSPEADTQYF
cdr3_nt: TGTGCCAGCAGCCCGGAGGCAGATACGCAGTATTTT

j_call: TRBJ2-3
d_call: TRBD2
v_call: TRBV2
clone_size: NA
cdr3_aa: CASSEVAGTQYF
cdr3_nt: TGTGCCAGCAGTGAAGTAGCGGGTACGCAGTATTTT

j_call: TRBJ1-5
d_call: NA
v_call: TRBV19
clone_size: once
cdr3_aa: CASSIDRGFNQPQHF
cdr3_nt: TGTGCCAGTAGTATAGATAGGGGATTCAATCAGCCCCAGCATTTT

j_call: TRBJ1-3
d_call: NA
v_call: TRBV4-3
clone_size: NA
cdr3_aa: CASSQEEGASGNTIYF
cdr3_nt: TGCGCCAGCAGCCAAGAGGAGGGAGCCTCTGGAAACACCATATATTTT

j_call: TRBJ1-5
d_call: NA
v_call: TRBV7-9
clone_size: NA
cdr3_aa: CASSPEGVQPQHF
cdr3_nt: TGTGCCAGCAGTCCCGAAGGGGTTCAGCCCCAGCATTTT

j_call: TRBJ2-6
d_call: TRBD1
v_call: TRBV11-3
clone_size: NA
cdr3_aa: CASSSRQGSTSGANVLTF
cdr3_nt: TGTGCCAGCAGCTCTCGACAGGGGAGTACCTCTGGGGCCAACGTCCTGACTTTC

j_call: TRBJ2-7
d_call: NA
v_call: TRBV6-5
clone_size: NA
cdr3_aa: CASSYSSTHEQYF
cdr3_nt: TGTGCCAGCAGTTACTCTTCGACGCACGAGCAGTACTTC

j_call: TRBJ2-2
d_call: NA
v_call: TRBV7-9
clone_size: NA
cdr3_aa: CASSYYPAGELFF
cdr3_nt: TGTGCCAGCAGCTACTATCCGGCCGGGGAGCTGTTTTTT

j_call: TRBJ2-7
d_call: NA
v_call: TRBV4-2
clone_size: NA
cdr3_aa: CASSQDFYGGEQYF
cdr3_nt: TGTGCCAGCAGCCAAGATTTTTACGGGGGCGAGCAGTACTTC

j_call: TRBJ2-5
d_call: TRBD1
v_call: TRBV18
clone_size: NA
cdr3_aa: CASSPSGTGRETQYF
cdr3_nt: TGTGCCAGCTCCCCTTCTGGGACAGGGAGGGAGACCCAGTACTTC

j_call: TRBJ1-1
d_call: NA
v_call: TRBV18
clone_size: once
cdr3_aa: CASSPGPLQGTEAFF
cdr3_nt: TGTGCCAGCTCACCTGGGCCCCTACAAGGGACTGAAGCTTTCTTT

j_call: TRBJ2-3
d_call: NA
v_call: TRBV6-5
clone_size: NA
cdr3_aa: CASSSQGGYLADTQYF
cdr3_nt: TGTGCCAGCAGTTCCCAGGGGGGTTATTTAGCAGATACGCAGTATTTT

j_call: TRBJ2-5
d_call: NA
v_call: TRBV28
clone_size: NA
cdr3_aa: CASIPPGTETQYF
cdr3_nt: TGTGCCAGCATTCCCCCGGGGACGGAGACCCAGTACTTC

j_call: TRBJ2-7
d_call: NA
v_call: TRBV7-2
clone_size: once
cdr3_aa: CASSAQSYEQYF
cdr3_nt: TGTGCCAGCAGCGCCCAGAGCTACGAGCAGTACTTC

j_call: TRBJ2-2
d_call: TRBD1
v_call: TRBV6-2/TRBV6-3
clone_size: once
cdr3_aa: CASSCAEDSGTENTGELFF
cdr3_nt: TGTGCCAGCAGTTGCGCCGAAGACTCCGGGACAGAGAACACCGGGGAGCTGTTTTTT

j_call: TRBJ2-3
d_call: TRBD1
v_call: TRBV6-5
clone_size: once
cdr3_aa: CAIKTGGSTDTQYF
cdr3_nt: TGTGCCATCAAGACAGGGGGCAGCACAGATACGCAGTATTTT

j_call: TRBJ1-4
d_call: NA
v_call: TRBV19
clone_size: NA
cdr3_aa: CASSEPRTARAKTNEKLFF
cdr3_nt: TGTGCCAGTAGTGAGCCACGGACCGCACGGGCGAAAACTAATGAAAAACTGTTTTTT

j_call: TRBJ1-4
d_call: NA
v_call: TRBV6-5
clone_size: NA
cdr3_aa: CASSRRGQANEKLFF
cdr3_nt: TGTGCCAGCAGCCGGAGAGGGCAAGCTAATGAAAAACTGTTTTTT

j_call: TRBJ1-1
d_call: NA
v_call: TRBV2
clone_size: NA
cdr3_aa: CASSPINTEAFF
cdr3_nt: TGTGCCAGCAGCCCAATTAACACTGAAGCTTTCTTT

j_call: TRBJ2-1
d_call: NA
v_call: TRBV11-1
clone_size: NA
cdr3_aa: CASSFYGGNEQFF
cdr3_nt: TGTGCCAGCAGCTTTTATGGGGGCAATGAGCAGTTCTTC

j_call: TRBJ2-1
d_call: NA
v_call: TRBV27
clone_size: NA
cdr3_aa: CASSLLTSRNEQFF
cdr3_nt: TGTGCCAGCAGTTTACTGACTAGTCGCAATGAGCAGTTCTTC

j_call: TRBJ1-4
d_call: TRBD1
v_call: TRBV24-1
clone_size: once
cdr3_aa: CATSDSGQGSEKLFF
cdr3_nt: TGTGCCACCAGTGACTCCGGACAGGGCTCTGAAAAACTGTTTTTT

j_call: TRBJ2-5
d_call: TRBD2
v_call: TRBV24-1
clone_size: NA
cdr3_aa: CATSEPGTSGTETQYF
cdr3_nt: TGTGCCACCAGTGAACCAGGGACTAGCGGGACAGAGACCCAGTACTTC

j_call: TRBJ2-2
d_call: TRBD2
v_call: TRBV27
clone_size: once
cdr3_aa: CASTLGLAGAGELFF
cdr3_nt: TGTGCCAGCACCCTCGGACTAGCGGGAGCCGGGGAGCTGTTTTTT

j_call: TRBJ2-7
d_call: TRBD1
v_call: TRBV6-5
clone_size: NA
cdr3_aa: CASSLQGAPYEQYF
cdr3_nt: TGTGCCAGCAGTTTACAGGGGGCCCCCTACGAGCAGTACTTC

j_call: TRBJ2-1
d_call: TRBD1
v_call: TRBV7-6
clone_size: NA
cdr3_aa: CASSSTPGQGRDEQFF
cdr3_nt: TGTGCCAGCAGCTCTACTCCGGGACAGGGGCGGGATGAGCAGTTCTTC

j_call: TRBJ1-6
d_call: NA
v_call: TRBV2
clone_size: NA
cdr3_aa: CASNRDLGSPLHF
cdr3_nt: TGTGCCAGCAACAGGGACTTAGGGTCACCCCTCCACTTT

j_call: TRBJ2-2
d_call: TRBD2
v_call: TRBV5-4
clone_size: NA
cdr3_aa: CASSSGGGDTGELFF
cdr3_nt: TGTGCCAGCAGCTCGGGCGGGGGGGACACCGGGGAGCTGTTTTTT

j_call: TRBJ1-1
d_call: NA
v_call: TRBV15
clone_size: NA
cdr3_aa: CATSRKRGSILNTEAFF
cdr3_nt: TGTGCCACCAGCAGAAAAAGGGGGTCGATTCTGAACACTGAAGCTTTCTTT

j_call: TRBJ2-2
d_call: TRBD1
v_call: TRBV11-2
clone_size: NA
cdr3_aa: CASSAVTGVSGELFF
cdr3_nt: TGTGCCAGCAGCGCCGTAACAGGGGTATCGGGGGAGCTGTTTTTT

j_call: TRBJ1-2
d_call: NA
v_call: TRBV4-1
clone_size: NA
cdr3_aa: CASSQEAGGQIIAYGYTF
cdr3_nt: TGCGCCAGCAGCCAAGAGGCCGGGGGGCAGATCATCGCCTATGGCTACACCTTC

j_call: TRBJ1-2
d_call: NA
v_call: TRBV9
clone_size: NA
cdr3_aa: CASSVGGTHYGYTF
cdr3_nt: TGTGCCAGCAGCGTAGGAGGTACCCACTATGGCTACACCTTC

j_call: TRBJ2-7
d_call: NA
v_call: TRBV7-9
clone_size: NA
cdr3_aa: CASSLLGGGWAYEQYF
cdr3_nt: TGTGCCAGCAGCTTATTAGGAGGAGGTTGGGCGTACGAGCAGTACTTC

j_call: TRBJ1-2
d_call: NA
v_call: TRBV19
clone_size: few
cdr3_aa: CASSNSFGRVDGYTF
cdr3_nt: TGTGCCAGTAGTAATTCCTTCGGCAGGGTCGATGGCTACACCTTC

j_call: TRBJ2-7
d_call: NA
v_call: TRBV7-9
clone_size: NA
cdr3_aa: CASSLGGDIGEQYF
cdr3_nt: TGTGCCAGCAGCTTAGGCGGGGACATTGGCGAGCAGTACTTC

j_call: TRBJ2-5
d_call: NA
v_call: TRBV3-1/TRBV3-2
clone_size: NA
cdr3_aa: CASSQVGYQETQYF
cdr3_nt: TGTGCCAGCAGCCAAGTAGGCTACCAGGAGACCCAGTACTTC

j_call: TRBJ2-1
d_call: TRBD2
v_call: TRBV11-2
clone_size: NA
cdr3_aa: CASSFGTSGGYNEQFF
cdr3_nt: TGTGCCAGCAGCTTTGGGACTAGCGGGGGCTACAATGAGCAGTTCTTC

j_call: TRBJ2-2
d_call: NA
v_call: TRBV20-1
clone_size: NA
cdr3_aa: CSASRAGELFF
cdr3_nt: TGCAGTGCTAGCCGGGCCGGGGAGCTGTTTTTT

j_call: TRBJ2-7
d_call: NA
v_call: TRBV3-1/TRBV3-2
clone_size: NA
cdr3_aa: CASSQGGGPLYGEQYF
cdr3_nt: TGTGCCAGCAGCCAAGGGGGAGGACCCCTTTACGGCGAGCAGTACTTC

j_call: TRBJ2-6
d_call: NA
v_call: TRBV4-3
clone_size: NA
cdr3_aa: CASSQDLTFSGANVLTF
cdr3_nt: TGCGCCAGCAGCCAAGACCTAACGTTCTCTGGGGCCAACGTCCTGACTTTC

j_call: TRBJ2-1
d_call: NA
v_call: TRBV6-2/TRBV6-3
clone_size: NA
cdr3_aa: CASSSLTNRYNEQFF
cdr3_nt: TGTGCCAGCAGTTCCTTAACAAATCGCTACAATGAGCAGTTCTTC

j_call: TRBJ1-2
d_call: TRBD1
v_call: TRBV9
clone_size: NA
cdr3_aa: CASSAYTGVDGYTF
cdr3_nt: TGTGCCAGCAGCGCTTACACAGGGGTCGATGGCTACACCTTC

j_call: TRBJ2-7
d_call: TRBD1
v_call: TRBV28
clone_size: few
cdr3_aa: CASSLLTGGNEQYF
cdr3_nt: TGTGCCAGCAGTCTGTTGACAGGGGGGAACGAGCAGTACTTC

j_call: TRBJ1-1
d_call: NA
v_call: TRBV6-5
clone_size: NA
cdr3_aa: CASSYSTEAFF
cdr3_nt: TGTGCCAGCAGTTACTCGACTGAAGCTTTCTTT

j_call: TRBJ2-3
d_call: NA
v_call: TRBV12-3/TRBV12-4
clone_size: NA
cdr3_aa: CASSQTDPHTQYF
cdr3_nt: TGTGCCAGCAGTCAAACCGACCCCCATACGCAGTATTTT

j_call: TRBJ2-7
d_call: NA
v_call: TRBV2
clone_size: NA
cdr3_aa: CASRVTKHEQYF
cdr3_nt: TGTGCCAGCAGGGTGACTAAGCACGAGCAGTACTTC

j_call: TRBJ1-4
d_call: NA
v_call: TRBV10-3
clone_size: once
cdr3_aa: CAISESMVGRTSKLFF
cdr3_nt: TGTGCCATCAGTGAGTCGATGGTGGGCAGGACGTCAAAACTGTTTTTT

j_call: TRBJ1-3
d_call: NA
v_call: TRBV27
clone_size: NA
cdr3_aa: CASSLTGPGNTIYF
cdr3_nt: TGTGCCAGCAGTTTAACAGGGCCCGGAAACACCATATATTTT